A selection of T cell receptor beta chains follows, all from one sample in a study of control samples from healthy donors and cancer patients. The method was immunoSEQ multiplex PCR; TCRdb's version includes in-frame clones alone and lacks a portion of them. This table has some 130,000 clones, around 93% appearing once. Sequencing was carried out using blood. The receptor source for this set is a man between 18 and 35 years old in good health. Each CDR3 is given without its conserved first and last residue. D genes are given only for firm matches. Not every row has a clone size; where given, it reads once, few, many or a size class.

d_call: NA
v_call: TRBV5-5
clone_size: NA
j_call: TRBJ1-6
cdr3_aa: ASSDSARRSPLH

d_call: TRBD2
v_call: TRBV11-3
clone_size: NA
j_call: TRBJ2-2
cdr3_aa: ASSAGGATGELF

d_call: NA
v_call: TRBV12-3/TRBV12-4
clone_size: NA
j_call: TRBJ1-1
cdr3_aa: ASSLGQEFEAF

d_call: NA
v_call: TRBV5-1
clone_size: NA
j_call: TRBJ1-3
cdr3_aa: ASSLARGTFSGNTIY

d_call: NA
v_call: TRBV21-1
clone_size: NA
j_call: TRBJ1-5
cdr3_aa: ASSKKNAGGGYSNQPQH

d_call: NA
v_call: TRBV7-9
clone_size: NA
j_call: TRBJ2-7
cdr3_aa: ASSLVAGNRVEQY

d_call: NA
v_call: TRBV7-3
clone_size: NA
j_call: TRBJ2-3
cdr3_aa: ASSRDLSTDTQY

d_call: TRBD2
v_call: TRBV10-2
clone_size: NA
j_call: TRBJ2-2
cdr3_aa: ASSELGGFGELF

d_call: TRBD2
v_call: TRBV9
clone_size: NA
j_call: TRBJ2-3
cdr3_aa: ASSAGLAGGVTDTQY

d_call: NA
v_call: TRBV6-5
clone_size: NA
j_call: TRBJ2-7
cdr3_aa: ASSYEAGTREQY

d_call: TRBD1
v_call: TRBV30
clone_size: NA
j_call: TRBJ1-5
cdr3_aa: AWTLQGATQPQH

d_call: TRBD1
v_call: TRBV4-1
clone_size: few
j_call: TRBJ2-2
cdr3_aa: ASSLWTGSGELF

d_call: NA
v_call: TRBV2
clone_size: once
j_call: TRBJ1-2
cdr3_aa: ATSLREAAGYT

d_call: TRBD2
v_call: TRBV4-2
clone_size: NA
j_call: TRBJ2-3
cdr3_aa: ASSDVGGGPYTDTQY

d_call: NA
v_call: TRBV5-1
clone_size: once
j_call: TRBJ1-2
cdr3_aa: ASSLRQGTYGYT

d_call: TRBD2
v_call: TRBV6-1
clone_size: NA
j_call: TRBJ2-7
cdr3_aa: ASSESLAGSTYEQY